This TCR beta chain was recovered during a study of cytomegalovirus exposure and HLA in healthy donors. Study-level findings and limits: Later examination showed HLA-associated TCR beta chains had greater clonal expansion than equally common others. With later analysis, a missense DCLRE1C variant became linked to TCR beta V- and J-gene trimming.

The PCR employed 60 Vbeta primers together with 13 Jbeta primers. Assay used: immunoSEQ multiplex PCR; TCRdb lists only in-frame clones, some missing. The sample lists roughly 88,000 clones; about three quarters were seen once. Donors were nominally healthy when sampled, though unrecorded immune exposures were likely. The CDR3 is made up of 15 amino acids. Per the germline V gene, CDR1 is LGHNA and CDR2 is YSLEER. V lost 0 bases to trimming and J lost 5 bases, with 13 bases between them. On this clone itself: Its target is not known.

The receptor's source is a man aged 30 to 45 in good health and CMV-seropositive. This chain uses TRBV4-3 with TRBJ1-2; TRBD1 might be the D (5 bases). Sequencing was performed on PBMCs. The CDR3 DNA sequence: TGCGCCAGCAGCCAAGATGGGGCGGGAGGGTATGGCTACACCTTC. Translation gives CASSQDGAGGYGYTF.